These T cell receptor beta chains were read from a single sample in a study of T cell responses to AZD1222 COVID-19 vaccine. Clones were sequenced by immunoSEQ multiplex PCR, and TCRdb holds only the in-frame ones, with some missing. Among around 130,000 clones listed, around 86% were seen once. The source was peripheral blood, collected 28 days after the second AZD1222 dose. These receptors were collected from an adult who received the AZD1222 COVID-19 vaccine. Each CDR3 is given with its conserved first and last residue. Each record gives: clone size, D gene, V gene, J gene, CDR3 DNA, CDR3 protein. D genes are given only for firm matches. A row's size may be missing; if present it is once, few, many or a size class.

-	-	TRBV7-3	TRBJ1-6	TGTGCCAGCAGCAGGGCAGGGAGCACACCCCTCCACTTT	CASSRAGSTPLHF
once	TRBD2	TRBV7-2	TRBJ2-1	TGTGCCAGCACCTACCAAGCCCCGGGACTAGCGGGGCGCGAGCGGTTCTTC	CASTYQAPGLAGRERFF
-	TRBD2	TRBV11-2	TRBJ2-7	TGTGCCAGCAGCTTCGGGACTAGCGGGAACGAGCAGTACTTC	CASSFGTSGNEQYF
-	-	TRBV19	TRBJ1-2	TGTGCCAGTAGTCCGGGTATAGGGGGTTTTGGCTACACCTTC	CASSPGIGGFGYTF
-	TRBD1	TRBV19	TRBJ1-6	TGTGCCAGTAGTTTCGGACAGGGCCCTCGCTCACCCCTCCACTTT	CASSFGQGPRSPLHF
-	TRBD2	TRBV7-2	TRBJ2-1	TGTGCCAGCAGCTCTTCATCTAGCGGGGGGACGATGGTCAATGAGCAGTTCTTC	CASSSSSSGGTMVNEQFF
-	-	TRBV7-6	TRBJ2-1	TGTGCCAGTCGCCAGACGAATGAGCAGTTCTTC	CASRQTNEQFF
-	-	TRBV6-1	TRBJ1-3	TGTGCCAGCAGTGAATCGGGCAGGAGCTCTGGAAACACCATATATTTT	CASSESGRSSGNTIYF
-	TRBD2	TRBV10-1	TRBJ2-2	TGCGCCAGCAGGGCTAGCGGGGTCACCGGGGAGCTGTTTTTT	CASRASGVTGELFF
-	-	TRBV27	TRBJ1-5	TGTGCCAGCAGAATGGGGGGAAACCAGCCCCAGCATTTT	CASRMGGNQPQHF
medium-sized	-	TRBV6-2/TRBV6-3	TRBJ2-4	TGTGCCAGCAGTCACCCCACAGGGTCCAAAAACATTCAGTACTTC	CASSHPTGSKNIQYF
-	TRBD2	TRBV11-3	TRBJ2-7	TGTGCCAGCAGCTTAGTCGCGGGGGGCTCCTACGAGCAGTACTTC	CASSLVAGGSYEQYF
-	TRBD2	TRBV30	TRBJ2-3	TGTGCCTGGAGTGTAGGGCGGGGGGGCACAGATACGCAGTATTTT	CAWSVGRGGTDTQYF
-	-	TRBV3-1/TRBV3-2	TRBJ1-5	TGTGCCAGCAGCCAAGAGGGCAGCCCCCAGCATTTT	CASSQEGSPQHF
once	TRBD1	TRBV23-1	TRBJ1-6	TGCGCCAGCAGTCCCCGAGGGACAGGGGATAATTCACCCCTCCACTTT	CASSPRGTGDNSPLHF
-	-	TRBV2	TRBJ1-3	TGTGCCAGCATAGGGGAGGCCCTCTCTGGAAACACCATATATTTT	CASIGEALSGNTIYF
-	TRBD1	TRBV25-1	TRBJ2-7	TGTGCCAGCAGTGAATTGGGGGGACAGGGGAAGGGCGAGCAGTACTTC	CASSELGGQGKGEQYF
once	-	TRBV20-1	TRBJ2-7	TGCAGTGCTAGAAACGAGCAGTACTTC	CSARNEQYF
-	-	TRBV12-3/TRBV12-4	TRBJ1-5	TGTGCCAGCAGTTCTAAGGGACAGCCCCAGCATTTT	CASSSKGQPQHF
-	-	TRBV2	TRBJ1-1	TGTGCCAGCAGTGAAGCGCCGGCGGCGTACACTGAAGCTTTCTTT	CASSEAPAAYTEAFF
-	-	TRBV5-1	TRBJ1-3	TGCGCCAGCAGCTCCGGCCCCGGGAGCCTCTGGAACACCATATATTTT	CASSSGPGSLWNTIYF
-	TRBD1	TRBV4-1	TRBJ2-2	TGCGCCAGCAGCCAGTGGACAGGAGACACCGGGGAGCTGTTTTTT	CASSQWTGDTGELFF
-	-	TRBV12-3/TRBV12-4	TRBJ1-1	TGTGCCAGCAGTCACGGGGTCCACACTGAAGCTTTCTTT	CASSHGVHTEAFF
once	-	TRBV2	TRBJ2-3	TGTGCCAGCAGCTCAGATACGCAGTATTTT	CASSSDTQYF
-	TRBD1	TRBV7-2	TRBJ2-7	TGTGCCAGCAGCACCGGGACAGTCGGATACGAGCAGTACTTC	CASSTGTVGYEQYF